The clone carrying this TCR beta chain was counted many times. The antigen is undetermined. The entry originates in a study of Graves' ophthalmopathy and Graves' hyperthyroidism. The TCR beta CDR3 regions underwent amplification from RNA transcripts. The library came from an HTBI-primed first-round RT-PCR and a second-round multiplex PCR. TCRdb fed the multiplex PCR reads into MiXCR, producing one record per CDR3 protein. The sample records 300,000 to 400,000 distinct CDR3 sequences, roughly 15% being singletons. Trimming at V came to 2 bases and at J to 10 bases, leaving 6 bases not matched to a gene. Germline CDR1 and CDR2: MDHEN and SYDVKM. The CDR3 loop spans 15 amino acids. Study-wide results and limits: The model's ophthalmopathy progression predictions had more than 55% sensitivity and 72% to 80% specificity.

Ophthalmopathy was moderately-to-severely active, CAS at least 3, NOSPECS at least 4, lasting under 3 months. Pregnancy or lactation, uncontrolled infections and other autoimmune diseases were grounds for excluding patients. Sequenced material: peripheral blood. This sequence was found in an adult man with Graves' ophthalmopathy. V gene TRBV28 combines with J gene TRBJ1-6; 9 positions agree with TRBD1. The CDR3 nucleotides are TGTGCCAGCAGTTTAGGGACAGGGTATCGATCACCCCTCCACTTT. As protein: CASSLGTGYRSPLHF.